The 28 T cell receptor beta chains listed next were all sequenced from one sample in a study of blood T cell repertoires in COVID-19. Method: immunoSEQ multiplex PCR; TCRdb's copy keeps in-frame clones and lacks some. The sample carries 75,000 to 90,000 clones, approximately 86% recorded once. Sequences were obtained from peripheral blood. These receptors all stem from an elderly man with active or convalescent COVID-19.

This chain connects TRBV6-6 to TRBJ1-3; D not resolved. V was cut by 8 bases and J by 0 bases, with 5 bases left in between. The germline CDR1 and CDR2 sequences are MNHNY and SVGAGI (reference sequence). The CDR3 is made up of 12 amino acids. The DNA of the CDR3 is TGTGCCAGCGGGCCCTCTGGAAACACCATATATTTT. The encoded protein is CASGPSGNTIYF.

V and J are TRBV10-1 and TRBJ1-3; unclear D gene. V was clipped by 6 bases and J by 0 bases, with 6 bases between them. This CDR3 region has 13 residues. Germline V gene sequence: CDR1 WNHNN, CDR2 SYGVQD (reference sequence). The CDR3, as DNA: TGCGCCAGCAGGGCCCGCTCTGGAAACACCATATATTTT. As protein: CASRARSGNTIYF.

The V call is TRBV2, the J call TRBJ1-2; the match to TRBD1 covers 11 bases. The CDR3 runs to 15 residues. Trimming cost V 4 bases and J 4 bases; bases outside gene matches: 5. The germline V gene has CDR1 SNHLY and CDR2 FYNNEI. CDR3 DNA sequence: TGTGCCAGCAGTGCCCCAGGACAGGGGGCCTATGGCTACACCTTC. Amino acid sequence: CASSAPGQGAYGYTF.

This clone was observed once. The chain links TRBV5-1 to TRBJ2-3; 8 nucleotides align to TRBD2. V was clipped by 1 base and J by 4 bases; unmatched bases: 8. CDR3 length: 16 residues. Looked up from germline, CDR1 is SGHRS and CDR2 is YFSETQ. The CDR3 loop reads CASSLPTTSVADTQYF. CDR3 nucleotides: TGCGCCAGCAGCTTGCCCACGACTAGCGTGGCAGATACGCAGTATTTT.

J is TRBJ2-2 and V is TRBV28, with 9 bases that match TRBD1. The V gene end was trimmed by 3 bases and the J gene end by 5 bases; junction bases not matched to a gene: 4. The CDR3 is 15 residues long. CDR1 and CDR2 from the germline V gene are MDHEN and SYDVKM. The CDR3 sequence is CASSLWTGETGELFF. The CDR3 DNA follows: TGTGCCAGCAGTTTGTGGACAGGGGAAACCGGGGAGCTGTTTTTT.

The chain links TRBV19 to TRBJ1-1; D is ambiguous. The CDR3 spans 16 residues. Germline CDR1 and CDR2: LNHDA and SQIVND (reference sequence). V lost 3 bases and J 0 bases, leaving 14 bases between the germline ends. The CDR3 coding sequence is TGTGCCAGTAGTATCGGACTTTCCGCCGTGAACACTGAAGCTTTCTTT. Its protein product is CASSIGLSAVNTEAFF.

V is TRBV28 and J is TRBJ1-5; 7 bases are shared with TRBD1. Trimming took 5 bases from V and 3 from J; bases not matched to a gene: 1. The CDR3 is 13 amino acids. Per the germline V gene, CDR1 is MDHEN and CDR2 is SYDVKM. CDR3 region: CASSTGDNQPQHF. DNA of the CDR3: TGTGCCAGCAGTACAGGGGACAATCAGCCCCAGCATTTT.

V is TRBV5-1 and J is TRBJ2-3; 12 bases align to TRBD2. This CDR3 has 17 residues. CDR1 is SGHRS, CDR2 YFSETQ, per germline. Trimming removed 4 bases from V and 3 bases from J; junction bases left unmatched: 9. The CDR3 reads CASSLRLAGEGTDTQYF. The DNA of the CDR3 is TGCGCCAGCAGCCTCAGACTAGCGGGAGAGGGTACAGATACGCAGTATTTT.

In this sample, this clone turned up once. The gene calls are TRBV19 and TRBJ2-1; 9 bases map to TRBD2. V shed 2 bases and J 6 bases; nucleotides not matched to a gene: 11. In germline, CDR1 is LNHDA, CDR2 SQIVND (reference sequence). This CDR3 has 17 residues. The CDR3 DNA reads TGTGCCAGTAGTATATCGCTAGCGGGGAGAATCCCCAATGAGCAGTTCTTC. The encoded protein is CASSISLAGRIPNEQFF.

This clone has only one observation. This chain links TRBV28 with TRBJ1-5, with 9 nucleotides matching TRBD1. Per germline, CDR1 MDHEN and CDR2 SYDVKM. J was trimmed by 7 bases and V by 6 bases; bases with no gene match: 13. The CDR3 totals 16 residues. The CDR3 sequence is CASSLTGQGTRQPQHF. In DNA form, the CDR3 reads TGTGCCAGCAGCTTAACCGGACAGGGGACCCGACAGCCCCAGCATTTT.

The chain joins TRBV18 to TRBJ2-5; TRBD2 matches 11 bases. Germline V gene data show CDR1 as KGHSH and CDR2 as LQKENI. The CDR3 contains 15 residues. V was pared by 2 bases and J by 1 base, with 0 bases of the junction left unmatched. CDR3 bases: TGTGCCAGCTCACCAGGGACTAGCGGCCAAGAGACCCAGTACTTC. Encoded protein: CASSPGTSGQETQYF.

Here the CDR3 DNA reads TGTGCCAGCACTCTGGGAAGGGAGAGGAATTCACCCCTCCACTTT. Its translation: CASTLGRERNSPLHF. This rearrangement joins TRBV28 to TRBJ1-6, with unresolved D. V lost 7 bases, J lost 7 bases, and 17 bases lay in between. Looked up from germline, CDR1 is MDHEN and CDR2 is SYDVKM. The CDR3 covers 15 residues.

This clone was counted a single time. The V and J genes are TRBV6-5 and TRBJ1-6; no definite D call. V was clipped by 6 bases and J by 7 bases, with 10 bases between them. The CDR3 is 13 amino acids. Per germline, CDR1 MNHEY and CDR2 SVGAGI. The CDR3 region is CASRRTDNSPLHF. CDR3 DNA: TGTGCCAGCAGACGAACAGACAATTCACCCCTCCACTTT.

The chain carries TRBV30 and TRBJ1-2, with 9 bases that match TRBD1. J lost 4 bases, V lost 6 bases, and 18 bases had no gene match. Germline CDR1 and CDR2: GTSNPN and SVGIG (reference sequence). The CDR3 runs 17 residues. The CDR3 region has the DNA TGTGCCTGCCGTACAAACCCTCAAACAGGGGGCGGCTATGGCTACACCTTC. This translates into CACRTNPQTGGGYGYTF.

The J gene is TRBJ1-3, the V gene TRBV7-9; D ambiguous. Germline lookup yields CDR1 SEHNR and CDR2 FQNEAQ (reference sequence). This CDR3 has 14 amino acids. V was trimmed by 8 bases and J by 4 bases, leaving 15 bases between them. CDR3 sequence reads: CASSYSLSGNTIYF. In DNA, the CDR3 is TGTGCCAGCTCATACTCTCTGTCCGGAAACACCATATATTTT. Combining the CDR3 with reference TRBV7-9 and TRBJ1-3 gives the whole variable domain DTGVSQNPRHKITKRGQNVTFRCDPISEHNRLYWYRQTLGQGPEFLTYFQNEAQLEKSRLLSDRFSAERPKGSFSTLEIQRTEQGDSAMYLCASSYSLSGNTIYFGEGSWLTVV.

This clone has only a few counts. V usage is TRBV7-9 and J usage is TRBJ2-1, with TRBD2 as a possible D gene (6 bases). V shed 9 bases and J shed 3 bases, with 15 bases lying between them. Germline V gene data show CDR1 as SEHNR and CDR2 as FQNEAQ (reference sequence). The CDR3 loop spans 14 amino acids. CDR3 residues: CASHSGGDYNEQFF. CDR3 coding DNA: TGTGCCAGTCATTCTGGCGGGGACTACAATGAGCAGTTCTTC. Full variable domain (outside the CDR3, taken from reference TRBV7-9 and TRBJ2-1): DTGVSQNPRHKITKRGQNVTFRCDPISEHNRLYWYRQTLGQGPEFLTYFQNEAQLEKSRLLSDRFSAERPKGSFSTLEIQRTEQGDSAMYLCASHSGGDYNEQFFGPGTRLTVL.

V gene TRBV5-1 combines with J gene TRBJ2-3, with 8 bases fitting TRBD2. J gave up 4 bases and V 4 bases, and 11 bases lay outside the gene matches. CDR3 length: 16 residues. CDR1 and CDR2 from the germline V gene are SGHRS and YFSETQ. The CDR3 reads CASSRGGLAFSDTQYF. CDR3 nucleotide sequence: TGCGCCAGCAGCCGGGGCGGACTAGCATTTTCAGATACGCAGTATTTT.

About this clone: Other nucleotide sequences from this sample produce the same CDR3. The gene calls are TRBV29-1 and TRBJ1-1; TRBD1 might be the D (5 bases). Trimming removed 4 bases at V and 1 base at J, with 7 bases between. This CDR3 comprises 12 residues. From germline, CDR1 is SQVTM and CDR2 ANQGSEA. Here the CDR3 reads CSVGGGNTEAFF. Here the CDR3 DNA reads TGCAGCGTTGGCGGGGGGAACACTGAAGCTTTCTTT.

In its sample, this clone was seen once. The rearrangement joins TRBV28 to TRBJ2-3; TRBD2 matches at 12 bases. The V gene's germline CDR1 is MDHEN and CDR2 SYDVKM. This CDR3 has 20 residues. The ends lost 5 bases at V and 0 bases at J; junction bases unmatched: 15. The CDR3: CASSPGLRLAGDPSTDTQYF. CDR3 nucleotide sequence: TGTGCCAGCAGTCCGGGCTTGCGACTAGCGGGGGACCCTAGCACAGATACGCAGTATTTT.

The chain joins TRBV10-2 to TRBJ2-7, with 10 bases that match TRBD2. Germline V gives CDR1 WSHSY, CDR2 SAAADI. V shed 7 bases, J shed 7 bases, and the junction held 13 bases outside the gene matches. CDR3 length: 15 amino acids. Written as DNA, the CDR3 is TGCGCCAGCAATCCTGGGCTAGCGGGAGTTGGGGAGCAGTACGTC. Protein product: CASNPGLAGVGEQYV.

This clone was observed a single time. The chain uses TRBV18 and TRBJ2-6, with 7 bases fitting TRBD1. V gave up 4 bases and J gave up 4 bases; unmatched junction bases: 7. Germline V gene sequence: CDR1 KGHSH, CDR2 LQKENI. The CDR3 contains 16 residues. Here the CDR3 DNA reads TGTGCCAGCTCACAGTTGACAGGGAACGGGGCCAACGTCCTGACTTTC. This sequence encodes CASSQLTGNGANVLTF.

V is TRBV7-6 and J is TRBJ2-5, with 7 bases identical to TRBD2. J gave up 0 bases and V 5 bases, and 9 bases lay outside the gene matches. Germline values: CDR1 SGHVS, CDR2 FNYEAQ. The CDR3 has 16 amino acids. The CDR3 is CASSRPRGVYQETQYF. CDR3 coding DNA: TGTGCCAGCAGCCGCCCCCGGGGGGTTTACCAAGAGACCCAGTACTTC.

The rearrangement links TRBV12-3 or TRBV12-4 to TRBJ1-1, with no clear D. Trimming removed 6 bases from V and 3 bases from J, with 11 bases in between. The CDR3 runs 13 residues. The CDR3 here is CASRPDGDTEAFF. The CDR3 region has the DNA TGTGCCAGCAGACCCGACGGAGACACTGAAGCTTTCTTT.

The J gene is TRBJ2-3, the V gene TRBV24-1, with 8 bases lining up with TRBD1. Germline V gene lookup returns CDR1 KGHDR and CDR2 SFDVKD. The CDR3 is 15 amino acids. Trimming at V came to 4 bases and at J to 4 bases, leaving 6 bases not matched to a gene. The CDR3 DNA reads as TGTGCCACCAGTGAGAGGGACAGGATAGCAGATACGCAGTATTTT. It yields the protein CATSERDRIADTQYF.

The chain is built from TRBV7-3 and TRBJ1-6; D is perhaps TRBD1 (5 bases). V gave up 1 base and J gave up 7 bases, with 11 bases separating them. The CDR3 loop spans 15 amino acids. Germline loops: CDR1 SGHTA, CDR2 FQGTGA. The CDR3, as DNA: TGTGCCAGCAGCTTAAATAGGGGCAGCAATTCACCCCTCCACTTT. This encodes CASSLNRGSNSPLHF. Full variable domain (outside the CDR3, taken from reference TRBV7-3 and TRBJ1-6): GAGVSQTPSNKVTEKGKYVELRCDPISGHTALYWYRQSLGQGPEFLIYFQGTGAADDSGLPNDRFFAVRPEGSVSTLKIQRTERGDSAVYLCASSLNRGSNSPLHFGNGTRLTVT.

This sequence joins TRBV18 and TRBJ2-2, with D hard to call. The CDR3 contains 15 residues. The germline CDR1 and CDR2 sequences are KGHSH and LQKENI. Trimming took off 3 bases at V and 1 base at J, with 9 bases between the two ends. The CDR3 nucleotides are TGTGCCAGCTCACCCTTCTACAGGAACACCGGGGAGCTGTTTTTT. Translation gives CASSPFYRNTGELFF.

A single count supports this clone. CDR3 loop: CAISESIGANTEAFF. CDR3 DNA sequence: TGTGCCATCAGTGAGTCCATAGGGGCGAACACTGAAGCTTTCTTT. V gene TRBV10-3 combines with J gene TRBJ1-1, with TRBD1 as a possible D gene (5 bases). Trimming left V 0 bases short and J 1 base short, with 9 bases between. CDR1 and CDR2 from the germline V gene are ENHRY and SYGVKD. The CDR3 spans 15 residues.

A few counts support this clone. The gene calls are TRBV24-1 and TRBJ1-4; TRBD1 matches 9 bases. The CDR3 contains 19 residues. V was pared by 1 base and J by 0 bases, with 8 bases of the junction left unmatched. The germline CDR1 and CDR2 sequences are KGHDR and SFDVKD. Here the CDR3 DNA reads TGTGCCACCAGTGATTTTTTCGGGACAGGGCATGCAACTAATGAAAAACTGTTTTTT. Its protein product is CATSDFFGTGHATNEKLFF.